This T cell receptor beta chain was profiled in a study of beta chain features in type 1 diabetes. The study, taken as a whole, reports: Any HLA type influence on TCRB rearrangement was left unresolved here.

TCRB transcripts that were expressed got sequenced, as all of the isolated RNA had been reverse transcribed. Measured with immunoSEQ multiplex PCR; TCRdb has only the in-frame clones, and not every one. The table includes about 360,000 clones, 10% to 15% detected once. This clone was detected a few times. Its specificity is unknown. The CDR3 runs 14 residues. V was shortened by 3 bases and J by 4 bases, with 12 bases between the two germline ends. CDR1 is MNHEY, CDR2 SMNVEV, per germline (reference sequence). J is TRBJ1-1 and V is TRBV27; no clear D. The source is a man between 18 and 35 years old in good health. The sample taken for sequencing was naive CD4+ T cells from blood. The CDR3 spells CASSFRSRGTEAFF. The CDR3 DNA reads TGTGCCAGCAGTTTTAGGTCCCGGGGCACTGAAGCTTTCTTT.